This T cell receptor (beta chain) stems from a study of blood T cell repertoires in COVID-19. Germline lookup yields CDR1 WNHNN and CDR2 SYGVQD (reference sequence). V lost 5 bases and J lost 4; bases outside the gene matches: 11. The CDR3 contains 17 residues. This table comes from immunoSEQ multiplex PCR, and its TCRdb copy is limited to in-frame clones, with some not included. Of some 350,000 clones in the sample, roughly 90% were seen once. The specimen sequenced was peripheral blood. The V call is TRBV10-1, the J call TRBJ2-2, with 9 nucleotides matching TRBD1. This receptor was obtained from a woman aged 25-40 years with COVID-19, enrolled during active disease. The CDR3 sequence: CASSNTGQGMSTGELFF. CDR3 bases: TGCGCCAGCAGTAACACTGGACAGGGGATGAGCACCGGGGAGCTGTTTTTT.